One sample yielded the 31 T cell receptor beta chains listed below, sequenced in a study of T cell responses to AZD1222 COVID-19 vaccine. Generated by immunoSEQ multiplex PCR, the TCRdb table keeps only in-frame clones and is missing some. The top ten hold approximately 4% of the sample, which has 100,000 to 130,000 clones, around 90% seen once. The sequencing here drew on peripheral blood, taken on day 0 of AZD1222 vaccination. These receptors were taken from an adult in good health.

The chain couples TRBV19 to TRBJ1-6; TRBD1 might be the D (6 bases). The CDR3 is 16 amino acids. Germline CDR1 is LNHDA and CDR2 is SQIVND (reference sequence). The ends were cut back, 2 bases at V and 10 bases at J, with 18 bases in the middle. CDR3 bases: TGTGCCAGTAGTATAACCCCTAGGGGGATCCGCTCACCCCTCCACTTT. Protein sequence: CASSITPRGIRSPLHF.

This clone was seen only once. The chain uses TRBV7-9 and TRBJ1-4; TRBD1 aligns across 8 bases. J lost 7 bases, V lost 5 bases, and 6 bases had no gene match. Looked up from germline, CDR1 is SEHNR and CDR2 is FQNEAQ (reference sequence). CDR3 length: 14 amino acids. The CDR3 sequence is CASSGQGRGEKLFF. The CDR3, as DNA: TGTGCCAGCAGCGGACAGGGAAGGGGTGAAAAACTGTTTTTT.

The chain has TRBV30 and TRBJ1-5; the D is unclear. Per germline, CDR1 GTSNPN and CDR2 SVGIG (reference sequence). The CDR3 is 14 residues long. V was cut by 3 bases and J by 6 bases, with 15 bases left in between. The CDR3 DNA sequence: TGTGCCTGGAGCGGGGAAACCAAGCTTCAGCCCCAGCATTTT. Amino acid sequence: CAWSGETKLQPQHF.

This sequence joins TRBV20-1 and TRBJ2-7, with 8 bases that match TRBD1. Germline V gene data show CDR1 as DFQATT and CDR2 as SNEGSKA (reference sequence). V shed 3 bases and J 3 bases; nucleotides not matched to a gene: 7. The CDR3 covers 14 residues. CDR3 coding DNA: TGCAGTGCTAGTTCCGGACAGGGATACTACGAGCAGTACTTC. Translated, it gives CSASSGQGYYEQYF.

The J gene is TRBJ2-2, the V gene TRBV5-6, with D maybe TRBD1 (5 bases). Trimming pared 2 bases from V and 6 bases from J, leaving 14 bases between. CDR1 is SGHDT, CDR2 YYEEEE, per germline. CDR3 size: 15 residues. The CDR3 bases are TGTGCCAGCAGCTTTCCCTCAGGGTCGGCCGGGGAGCTGTTTTTT. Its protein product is CASSFPSGSAGELFF.

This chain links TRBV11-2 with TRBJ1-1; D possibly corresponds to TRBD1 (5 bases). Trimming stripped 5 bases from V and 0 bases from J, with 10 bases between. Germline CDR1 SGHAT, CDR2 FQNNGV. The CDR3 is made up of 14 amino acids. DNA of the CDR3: TGTGCCAGCAGCCCAGGGACGGTGAACACTGAAGCTTTCTTT. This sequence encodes CASSPGTVNTEAFF.

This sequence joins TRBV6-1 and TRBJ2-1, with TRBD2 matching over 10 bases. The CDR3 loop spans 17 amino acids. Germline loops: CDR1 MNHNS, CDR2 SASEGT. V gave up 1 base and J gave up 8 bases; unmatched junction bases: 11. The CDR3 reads CASSEERSGRAEDEQFF. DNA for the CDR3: TGTGCCAGCAGTGAAGAACGGAGCGGGAGGGCCGAGGATGAGCAGTTCTTC.

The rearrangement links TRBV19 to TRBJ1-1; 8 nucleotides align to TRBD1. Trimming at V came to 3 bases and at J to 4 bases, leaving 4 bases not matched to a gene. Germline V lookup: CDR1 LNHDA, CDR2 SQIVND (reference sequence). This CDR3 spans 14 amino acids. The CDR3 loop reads CASSIWTGITEAFF. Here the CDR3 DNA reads TGTGCCAGTAGTATCTGGACAGGGATCACTGAAGCTTTCTTT. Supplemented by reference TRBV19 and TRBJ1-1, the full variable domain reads DGGITQSPKYLFRKEGQNVTLSCEQNLNHDAMYWYRQDPGQGLRLIYYSQIVNDFQKGDIAEGYSVSREKKESFPLTVTSAQKNPTAFYLCASSIWTGITEAFFGQGTRLTVV.

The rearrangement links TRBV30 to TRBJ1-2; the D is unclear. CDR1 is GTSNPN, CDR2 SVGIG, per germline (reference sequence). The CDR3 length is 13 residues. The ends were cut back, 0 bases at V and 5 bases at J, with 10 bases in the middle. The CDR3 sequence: CAWSVPEVYGYTF. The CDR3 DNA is TGTGCCTGGAGTGTACCTGAGGTTTATGGCTACACCTTC.

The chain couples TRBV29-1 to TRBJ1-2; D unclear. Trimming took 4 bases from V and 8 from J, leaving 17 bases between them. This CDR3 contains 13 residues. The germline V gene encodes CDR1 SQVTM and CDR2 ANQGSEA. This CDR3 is CSVVAVGGRGYTF. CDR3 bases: TGCAGCGTTGTAGCCGTTGGAGGTCGGGGCTACACCTTC.

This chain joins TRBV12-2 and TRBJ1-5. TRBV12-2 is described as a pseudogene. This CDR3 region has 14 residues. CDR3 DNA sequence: TGTGCAAGTCGCTCCGGGGGTGGGGATCAGCCCCAGCATTTT. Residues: CASRSGGGDQPQHF.

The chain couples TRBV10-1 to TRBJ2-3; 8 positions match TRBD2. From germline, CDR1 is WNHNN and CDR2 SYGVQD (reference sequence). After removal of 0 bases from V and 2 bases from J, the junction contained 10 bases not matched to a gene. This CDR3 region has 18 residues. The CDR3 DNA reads TGCGCCAGCAGTGAGTCCCCACCCCAGCGGGAGCCCACAGATACGCAGTATTTT. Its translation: CASSESPPQREPTDTQYF.

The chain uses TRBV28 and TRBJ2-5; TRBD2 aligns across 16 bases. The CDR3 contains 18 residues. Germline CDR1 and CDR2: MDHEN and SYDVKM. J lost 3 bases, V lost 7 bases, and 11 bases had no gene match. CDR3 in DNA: TGTGCCAGCATCGGATTGCGGGGGACTAGCGGGAGGGAAGAGACCCAGTACTTC. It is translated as CASIGLRGTSGREETQYF.

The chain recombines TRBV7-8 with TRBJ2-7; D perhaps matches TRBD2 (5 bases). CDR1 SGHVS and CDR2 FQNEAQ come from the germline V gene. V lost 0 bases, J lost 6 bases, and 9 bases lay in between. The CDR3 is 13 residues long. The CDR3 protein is CASSLAGTSEQYF. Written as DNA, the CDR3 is TGTGCCAGCAGCTTAGCAGGTACTAGCGAGCAGTACTTC.

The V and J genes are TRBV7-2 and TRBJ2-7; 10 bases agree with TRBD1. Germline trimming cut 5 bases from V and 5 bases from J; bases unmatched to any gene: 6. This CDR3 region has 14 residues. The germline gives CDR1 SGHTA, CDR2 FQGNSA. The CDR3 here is CASSPPGQGNEQYF. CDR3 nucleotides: TGTGCCAGCAGCCCCCCGGGACAGGGGAACGAGCAGTACTTC.

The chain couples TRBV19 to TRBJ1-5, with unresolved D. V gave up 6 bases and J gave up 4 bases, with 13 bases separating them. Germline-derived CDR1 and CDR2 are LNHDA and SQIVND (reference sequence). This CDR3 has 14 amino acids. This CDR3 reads CASRILYRNQPQHF. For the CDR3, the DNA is TGTGCCAGTAGGATCTTATACCGAAATCAGCCCCAGCATTTT. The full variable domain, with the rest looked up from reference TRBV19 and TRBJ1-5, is DGGITQSPKYLFRKEGQNVTLSCEQNLNHDAMYWYRQDPGQGLRLIYYSQIVNDFQKGDIAEGYSVSREKKESFPLTVTSAQKNPTAFYLCASRILYRNQPQHFGDGTRLSIL.

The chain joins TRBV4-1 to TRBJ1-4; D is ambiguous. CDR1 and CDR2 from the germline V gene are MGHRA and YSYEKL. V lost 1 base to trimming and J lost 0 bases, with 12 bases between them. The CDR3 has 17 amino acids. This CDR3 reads CASSQVSLGSTNEKLFF. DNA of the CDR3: TGCGCCAGCAGCCAAGTCAGTCTCGGGTCAACTAATGAAAAACTGTTTTTT.

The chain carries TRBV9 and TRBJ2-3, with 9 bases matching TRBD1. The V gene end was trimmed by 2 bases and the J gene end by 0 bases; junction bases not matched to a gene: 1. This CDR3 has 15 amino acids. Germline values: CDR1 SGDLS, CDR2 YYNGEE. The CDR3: CASSVGTGSTDTQYF. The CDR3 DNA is TGTGCCAGCAGCGTTGGGACAGGGAGCACAGATACGCAGTATTTT.

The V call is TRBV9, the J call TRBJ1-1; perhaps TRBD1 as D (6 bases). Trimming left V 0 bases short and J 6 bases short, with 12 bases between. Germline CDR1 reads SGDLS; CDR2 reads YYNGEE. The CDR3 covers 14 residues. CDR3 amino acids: CASSVGGGNSEAFF. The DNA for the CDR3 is TGTGCCAGCAGCGTAGGAGGGGGTAACTCTGAAGCTTTCTTT.

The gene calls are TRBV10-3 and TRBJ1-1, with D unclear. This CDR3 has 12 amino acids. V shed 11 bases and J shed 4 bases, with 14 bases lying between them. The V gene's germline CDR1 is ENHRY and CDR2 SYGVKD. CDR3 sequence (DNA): TGTGCCTCCCGAGACCCGGGCACTGAAGCTTTCTTT. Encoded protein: CASRDPGTEAFF.

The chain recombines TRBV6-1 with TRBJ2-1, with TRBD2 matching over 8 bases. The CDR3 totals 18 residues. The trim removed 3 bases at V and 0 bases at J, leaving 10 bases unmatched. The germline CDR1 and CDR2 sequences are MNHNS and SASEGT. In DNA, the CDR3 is TGTGCCAGCAGTGACCGGACTAGCACCCGATCCTCCTACAATGAGCAGTTCTTC. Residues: CASSDRTSTRSSYNEQFF.

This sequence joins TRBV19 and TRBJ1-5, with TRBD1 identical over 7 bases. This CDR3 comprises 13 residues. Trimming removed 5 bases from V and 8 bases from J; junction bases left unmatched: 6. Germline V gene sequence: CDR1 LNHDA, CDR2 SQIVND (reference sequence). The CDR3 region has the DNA TGTGCCAGTAGTGTGACAGGGTTGGAGCCCCAGCATTTT. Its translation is CASSVTGLEPQHF.

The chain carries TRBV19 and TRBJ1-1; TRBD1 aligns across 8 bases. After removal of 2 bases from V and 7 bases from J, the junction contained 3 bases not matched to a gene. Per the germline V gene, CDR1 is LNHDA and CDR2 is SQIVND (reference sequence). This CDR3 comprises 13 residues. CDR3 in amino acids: CASSIMTGVEAFF. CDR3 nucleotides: TGTGCCAGTAGTATAATGACAGGGGTTGAAGCTTTCTTT.

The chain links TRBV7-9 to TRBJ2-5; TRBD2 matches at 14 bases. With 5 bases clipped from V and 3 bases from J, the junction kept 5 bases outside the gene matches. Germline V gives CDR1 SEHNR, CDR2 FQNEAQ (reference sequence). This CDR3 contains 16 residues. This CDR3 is CASSPRLAGGKETQYF. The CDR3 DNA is TGTGCCAGCAGCCCCCGACTAGCGGGGGGGAAAGAGACCCAGTACTTC. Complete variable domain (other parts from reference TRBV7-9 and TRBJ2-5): DTGVSQNPRHKITKRGQNVTFRCDPISEHNRLYWYRQTLGQGPEFLTYFQNEAQLEKSRLLSDRFSAERPKGSFSTLEIQRTEQGDSAMYLCASSPRLAGGKETQYFGPGTRLLVL.

CDR3 in amino acids: CASSPAAGNYEQYF. Written as DNA, the CDR3 is TGTGCCAGCAGCCCTGCCGCAGGGAACTACGAGCAGTACTTC. V is TRBV7-9 and J is TRBJ2-7, with D perhaps matching TRBD1 (5 bases). Germline-derived CDR1 and CDR2 are SEHNR and FQNEAQ (reference sequence). This CDR3 region has 14 residues. Trimming left V 5 bases short and J 3 bases short, with 14 bases between.

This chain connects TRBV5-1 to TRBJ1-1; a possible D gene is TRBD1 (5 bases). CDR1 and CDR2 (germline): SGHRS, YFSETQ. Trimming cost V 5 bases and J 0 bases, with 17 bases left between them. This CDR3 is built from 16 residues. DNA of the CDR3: TGCGCCAGCAGAGTGGGGTTAGGGGCAGTGAACACTGAAGCTTTCTTT. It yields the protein CASRVGLGAVNTEAFF.

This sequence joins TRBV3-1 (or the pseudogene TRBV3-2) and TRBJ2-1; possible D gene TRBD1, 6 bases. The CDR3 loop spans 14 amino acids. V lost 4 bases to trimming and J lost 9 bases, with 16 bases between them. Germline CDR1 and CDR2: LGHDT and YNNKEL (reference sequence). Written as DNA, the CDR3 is TGTGCCAGCAGCCCCACCACAGGGTCGGGTGAGCAGTTCTTC. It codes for CASSPTTGSGEQFF.

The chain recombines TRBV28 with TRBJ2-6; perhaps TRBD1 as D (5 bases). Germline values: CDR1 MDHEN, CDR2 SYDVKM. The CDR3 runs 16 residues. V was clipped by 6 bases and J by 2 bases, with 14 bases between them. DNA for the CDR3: TGTGCCAGCAGAAGTGGGAAGGGGACTGGGGCCAACGTCCTGACTTTC. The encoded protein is CASRSGKGTGANVLTF.

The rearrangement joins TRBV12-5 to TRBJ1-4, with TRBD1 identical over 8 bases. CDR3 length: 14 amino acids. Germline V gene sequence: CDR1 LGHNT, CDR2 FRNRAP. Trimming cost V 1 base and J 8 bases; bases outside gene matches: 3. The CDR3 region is CASGLAGTGEKLFF. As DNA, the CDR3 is TGTGCTAGTGGTTTGGCAGGGACAGGCGAAAAACTGTTTTTT. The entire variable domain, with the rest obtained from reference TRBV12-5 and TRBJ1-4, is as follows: DARVTQTPRHKVTEMGQEVTMRCQPILGHNTVFWYRQTMMQGLELLAYFRNRAPLDDSGMPKDRFSAEMPDATLATLKIQPSEPRDSAVYFCASGLAGTGEKLFFGSGTQLSVL.

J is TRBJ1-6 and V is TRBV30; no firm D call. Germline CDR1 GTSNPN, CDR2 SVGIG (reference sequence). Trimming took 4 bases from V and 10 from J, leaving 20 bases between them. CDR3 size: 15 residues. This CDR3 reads CAWNRIREAYSPLHF. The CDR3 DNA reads TGTGCCTGGAACCGAATCCGGGAGGCTTACTCACCCCTCCACTTT.

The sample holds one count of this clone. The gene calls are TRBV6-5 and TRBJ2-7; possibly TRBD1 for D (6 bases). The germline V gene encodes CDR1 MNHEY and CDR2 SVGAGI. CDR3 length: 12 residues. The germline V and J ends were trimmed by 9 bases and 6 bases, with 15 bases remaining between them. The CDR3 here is CASGQSPLEQYF. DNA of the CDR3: TGTGCCAGTGGACAGAGCCCACTCGAGCAGTACTTC.